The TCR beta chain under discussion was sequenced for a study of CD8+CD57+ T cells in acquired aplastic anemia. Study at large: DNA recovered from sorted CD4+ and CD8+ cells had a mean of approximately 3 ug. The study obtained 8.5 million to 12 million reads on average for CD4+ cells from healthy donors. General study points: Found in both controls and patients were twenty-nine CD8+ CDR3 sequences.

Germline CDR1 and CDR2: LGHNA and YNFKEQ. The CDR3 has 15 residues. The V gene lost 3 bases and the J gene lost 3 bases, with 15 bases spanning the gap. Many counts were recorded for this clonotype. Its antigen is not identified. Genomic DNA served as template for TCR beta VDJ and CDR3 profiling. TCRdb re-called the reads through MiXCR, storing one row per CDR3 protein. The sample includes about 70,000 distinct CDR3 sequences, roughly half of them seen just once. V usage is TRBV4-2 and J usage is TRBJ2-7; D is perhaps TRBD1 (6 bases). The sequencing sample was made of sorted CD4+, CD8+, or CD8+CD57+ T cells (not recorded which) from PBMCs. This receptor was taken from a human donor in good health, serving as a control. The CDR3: CASSQGDNSYYEQYF. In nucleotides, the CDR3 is TGTGCCAGCAGCCAGGGGGACAACTCGTACTACGAGCAGTACTTC.